This TCR beta chain was observed in a study of CD8 T cells in Susac syndrome. cDNA came from roughly 0.5 to 1 ug RNA primed by random hexamers. TCRdb re-called the immunoSEQ multiplex PCR reads with MiXCR, one entry per CDR3 protein. The sample lists approximately 150,000 distinct CDR3 sequences; less than 95% were seen once. Germline values: CDR1 SQVTM, CDR2 ANQGSEA. There are 13 residues in the CDR3. V was shortened by 4 bases and J by 5 bases, with 12 bases between the two germline ends. This clonotype was obtained from a human donor with multiple sclerosis. The rearrangement links TRBV29-1 to TRBJ1-5; D perhaps matches TRBD1 (5 bases). The specimen sequenced was CD4+ T cells from PBMCs. CDR3 region: CSVGQQGDQPQHF. The DNA of the CDR3 is TGCAGCGTTGGGCAGCAGGGAGATCAGCCCCAGCATTTT.